Listed here are 32 T cell receptor beta chains from one sample, sequenced in a study of T cell clonality in common variable immunodeficiency. Regarding the study as a whole: Reportedly, TCR beta sequences from common variable immunodeficiency showed fewer deletions and N-nucleotide insertions.

These receptors are not linked to any known antigen. Measured with immunoSEQ multiplex PCR; TCRdb has only the in-frame clones, and not every one. The sample shows approximately 26,000 clones, none of them appearing just once. Input material: peripheral blood mononuclear cells. All receptors come from a human donor with common variable immunodeficiency.

This clone has only a few counts. The CDR3 extends 3 residues past the end of the read, so its final part is completed from the germline J gene. The chain uses TRBV7-9 and TRBJ2-1, with D tentatively TRBD1 (5 bases). The CDR3 runs 13 residues. The V and J ends lost 5 bases and 8 bases respectively, with 13 bases between them. CDR1 SEHNR and CDR2 FQNEAQ come from the germline V gene (reference sequence). The part of the CDR3 DNA that was read is TGTGCCAGCAGCAAATACCAGGGTCATGAG. Translation gives CASSKYQGHE. The complete CDR3 sequence is CASSKYQGHEQFF.

As to this clone: The read ends 3 residues shy of where the CDR3 ends; the end is completed using the germline J gene. V is TRBV30 and J is TRBJ2-1; tentatively, D is TRBD1 (6 bases). The germline V gene encodes CDR1 GTSNPN and CDR2 SVGIG (reference sequence). The CDR3 spans 15 residues. Trimming pared 7 bases from V and 1 base from J, leaving 17 bases between. Incomplete CDR3 DNA: TGTGCCTTCGCCCTTCAGGGGCGTTCCTACAATGAG. This gives the protein CAFALQGRSYNE. The whole CDR3 region reads CAFALQGRSYNEQFF. Filled out from reference TRBV30 and TRBJ2-1, the complete variable domain reads SQTIHQWPATLVQPVGSPLSLECTVEGTSNPNLYWYRQAAGRGLQLLFYSVGIGQISSEVPQNLSASRPQDRQFILSSKKLLLSDSGFYLCAFALQGRSYNEQFFGPGTRLTVL.

A word on this clone: The read stops 3 residues short of the end of the CDR3; the missing end is completed from the germline J gene. V gene TRBV2 combines with J gene TRBJ2-5, with 8 bases lining up with TRBD1. In germline, CDR1 is SNHLY, CDR2 FYNNEI. With V trimmed by 5 bases and J by 1 base, 3 bases remained unmatched. CDR3 length: 14 residues. The CDR3 spells CASSLQGGQETQYF. Incomplete CDR3 DNA: TGTGCCAGCAGTTTACAGGGGGGCCAAGAGACC.

About this clone itself: Read sequence stops 3 residues before the CDR3 end, and the germline J gene provides the missing end. This chain connects TRBV7-6 to TRBJ2-1; 9 bases are a match to TRBD1. The J segment lost 6 bases and the V segment lost 2 bases, leaving 11 bases of the junction unmatched. This CDR3 region has 17 residues. CDR1 is SGHVS and CDR2 is FNYEAQ in the germline V gene. CDR3 residues: CASSLPAGTGTGNEQFF. CDR3 bases read: TGTGCCAGCAGCTTACCAGCCGGGACAGGGACCGGCAATGAG.

This clone was counted a few times. The read is 3 residues too short to cover the CDR3 end, so that end is filled in from the germline J gene. This chain uses TRBV19 with TRBJ2-5; D remains unclear. The CDR3 has 12 residues. Germline lookup yields CDR1 LNHDA and CDR2 SQIVND (reference sequence). Trimming left V 9 bases short and J 2 bases short, with 10 bases between. Partial CDR3 DNA: TGTGCCAGCGGGTTCCAACAAGAGACC. Amino acids: CASGFQQET. The full-length CDR3 reads as CASGFQQETQYF.

This clone was seen only a few times. The sequenced fragment ends 3 residues before the CDR3 boundary, so the rest is inferred from the germline J gene. The rearrangement uses TRBV11-2 and TRBJ1-2; D is perhaps TRBD1 (5 bases). This CDR3 is built from 14 residues. The V gene's germline CDR1 is SGHAT and CDR2 FQNNGV. Between the trimmed V and J ends, which lost 5 bases and 0 bases, there was a span of 10 bases. CDR3 in amino acids: CASSLGPANYGYTF. Incomplete CDR3 DNA: TGTGCCAGCAGCCTGGGGCCGGCTAACTATGGC.

As regards this clone: The CDR3 extends 3 residues past the end of the read, so its final part is completed from the germline J gene. The chain couples TRBV7-3 to TRBJ2-1; TRBD1 matches at 9 bases. Trimming cost V 2 bases and J 6 bases; bases outside gene matches: 5. Germline-derived CDR1 and CDR2 are SGHTA and FQGTGA. The CDR3 contains 15 residues. The CDR3 reads CASSLPGTGSNEQFF. The sequenced CDR3 bases are TGTGCCAGCAGCTTACCCGGGACAGGGAGCAATGAG.

This clone was seen at least ten times. The read ends 3 residues before the CDR3 terminus; that terminus is restored from the germline J gene. V is TRBV12-3 or TRBV12-4 and J is TRBJ2-7; D ambiguous. V was clipped by 7 bases and J by 0 bases, with 10 bases between them. This CDR3 contains 13 residues. Here the CDR3 reads CASNSQNSYEQYF. The sequenced part of the CDR3 DNA is TGTGCCAGCAACTCACAGAACTCCTACGAG.

This clone was seen more than once but under ten times. The read gets to within 3 residues of the CDR3 end, and the germline J gene fills in the rest. V gene TRBV13 combines with J gene TRBJ2-5; D may be TRBD1 (5 bases). The CDR3 length is 14 residues. Germline V gene data show CDR1 as PRHDT and CDR2 as FYEKMQ (reference sequence). V lost 5 bases to trimming and J lost 1 base, with 11 bases between them. The DNA read from the CDR3 is TGTGCCAGCAGCGTCAGGACAAGCCAAGAGACC. This sequence encodes CASSVRTSQET. The entire CDR3 protein is CASSVRTSQETQYF.

This clone came up a few times. Read sequence stops 3 residues before the CDR3 end, and the germline J gene provides the missing end. This sequence joins TRBV7-2 and TRBJ2-7; D is possibly TRBD2 (5 bases). V lost 3 bases to trimming and J lost 2 bases, with 14 bases between them. The CDR3 consists of 15 residues. The V gene's germline CDR1 is SGHTA and CDR2 FQGNSA. The CDR3 loop reads CASSFFGVQPYEQYF. CDR3 bases read: TGTGCCAGCAGCTTCTTCGGGGTCCAGCCCTACGAG.

This clone showed up many times. The read comes to an end 3 residues before the CDR3 does, leaving the germline J gene to fill in the end. The chain couples TRBV7-8 to TRBJ1-2; 10 nucleotides match TRBD1. The CDR3 loop spans 15 amino acids. The V segment lost 5 bases and the J segment 4 bases; nucleotides outside the gene matches: 7. Germline V lookup: CDR1 SGHVS, CDR2 FQNEAQ. CDR3 DNA (partial): TGTGCCAGCAGCGAGGGACAGGGGTTGGGCTATGGC. It is translated as CASSEGQGLGYG. The full CDR3 protein is CASSEGQGLGYGYTF.

Notes on this clone: The CDR3 end falls 3 residues outside the read, so it is completed with the germline J gene. The rearrangement joins TRBV7-2 to TRBJ2-7, with 10 bases identical to TRBD2. The CDR3 is 14 amino acids. Germline CDR1 SGHTA, CDR2 FQGNSA. J lost 2 bases, V lost 2 bases, and 0 bases had no gene match. CDR3 bases read: TGTGCCAGCAGCTTAAGCGGGGGGGCCTACGAG. Amino acids: CASSLSGGAYE. The whole CDR3 sequence reads CASSLSGGAYEQYF.

This clone has a count of ten or more. The read stops 3 residues short of the end of the CDR3; the missing end is completed from the germline J gene. The chain couples TRBV5-5 to TRBJ1-1, with D maybe TRBD1 (5 bases). The CDR3 runs to 11 residues. The germline CDR1 and CDR2 sequences are SGHKS and YYEKEE (reference sequence). This chain's CDR3 is CASTDSLQAFF. The DNA read from the CDR3 is TGTGCCAGCACCGACAGCCTGCAA.

The sample holds many counts of this clone. The read ends 3 residues before the CDR3 terminus; that terminus is restored from the germline J gene. J is TRBJ1-3 and V is TRBV20-1, with a tentative D call TRBD1 (5 bases). Trimming pared 6 bases from V and 8 bases from J, leaving 14 bases between. This CDR3 is 12 amino acids long. CDR1 is DFQATT and CDR2 is SNEGSKA in the germline V gene (reference sequence). CDR3 DNA, as far as it was read: TGCAGTGCGCCGAGGGGTCCGGACACC. This translates into CSAPRGPDT. The CDR3, in full, reads CSAPRGPDTIYF.

Details on this clone: The read terminates 3 residues before the CDR3 end, so the remaining end is supplied by the germline J gene. This chain joins TRBV29-1 and TRBJ2-7, with 7 bases that match TRBD1. The CDR3 is 15 amino acids. The germline CDR1 and CDR2 sequences are SQVTM and ANQGSEA. V lost 0 bases, J lost 2 bases, and 7 bases stayed unmatched. The part of the CDR3 DNA that was read is TGCAGCGTTGAAGATTACCACAGGGGAACCTACGAG. Amino acid sequence: CSVEDYHRGTYE. Given in full, the CDR3 is CSVEDYHRGTYEQYF.

As concerns this clone: The CDR3 end is not reached by the read, which stops 3 residues before it; the germline J gene fills it in. The chain recombines TRBV2 with TRBJ1-4; the D gene is possibly TRBD1 (6 bases). With 7 bases removed from V and 1 base from J, the gap between germline ends came to 13 bases. Germline lookup yields CDR1 SNHLY and CDR2 FYNNEI. The CDR3 spans 15 residues. The covered CDR3 bases are TGTGCCAGCACCCAACAGGGTGGAACTAATGAAAAA. As protein: CASTQQGGTNEK. The full CDR3 sequence reads CASTQQGGTNEKLFF. Combining the CDR3 with reference TRBV2 and TRBJ1-4 gives the whole variable domain EPEVTQTPSHQVTQMGQEVILRCVPISNHLYFYWYRQILGQKVEFLVSFYNNEISEKSEIFDDQFSVERPDGSNFTLKIRSTKLEDSAMYFCASTQQGGTNEKLFFGSGTQLSVL.

As regards this clone: The CDR3 end lies 3 residues beyond the end of the read and is filled in from the germline J gene. J is TRBJ1-2 and V is TRBV6-2 or TRBV6-3, with a tentative D call TRBD1 (6 bases). The CDR3 is made up of 14 amino acids. Germline assignment: CDR1 MNHEY and CDR2 SVGEGT. The V gene lost 7 bases and the J gene lost 2 bases, with 14 bases spanning the gap. Here the CDR3 reads CASTPGTTNYGYTF. CDR3 DNA, as far as it was read: TGTGCCAGCACCCCCGGGACAACGAACTATGGC.

There are many counts of this clone. Read data end 3 residues before the CDR3 end; the end is taken from the germline J gene. The chain couples TRBV20-1 to TRBJ2-6, with D possibly matching TRBD2 (5 bases). The CDR3 length is 13 residues. Germline CDR1 DFQATT, CDR2 SNEGSKA (reference sequence). The sequenced CDR3 bases are TGCAGTGCACCGACGGAGGAGCACAGATTC. It is translated as CSAPTEEHRF. The entire CDR3 sequence reads CSAPTEEHRFLTF.

This clone was detected ten times or more. From the germline J gene comes the end of the CDR3, since the read stops 3 residues before it. The rearrangement uses TRBV30 and TRBJ1-1; D remains ambiguous. There are 12 residues in the CDR3. Trimming pared 3 bases from V and 5 bases from J, leaving 10 bases between. Per germline, CDR1 GTSNPN and CDR2 SVGIG (reference sequence). CDR3 residues: CAWRVGWTEAFF. CDR3 DNA, as far as it was read: TGTGCCTGGAGAGTAGGGTGGACTGAA. The full variable domain, its missing parts supplied by reference TRBV30 and TRBJ1-1, is SQTIHQWPATLVQPVGSPLSLECTVEGTSNPNLYWYRQAAGRGLQLLFYSVGIGQISSEVPQNLSASRPQDRQFILSSKKLLLSDSGFYLCAWRVGWTEAFFGQGTRLTVV.

This clone was picked up a small number of times. Read coverage stops 3 residues before the CDR3 terminus; the germline J gene supplies the remainder. This sequence joins TRBV5-1 and TRBJ2-5; 10 bases are shared with TRBD1. CDR1 is SGHRS, CDR2 YFSETQ, per germline. V was pared by 5 bases and J by 4 bases, with 11 bases of the junction left unmatched. The CDR3 spans 16 residues. CDR3 bases read: TGCGCCAGCAGTTTTACCGGGACAGGGGTCGGAGAGACC. Its translation is CASSFTGTGVGET. Given in full, the CDR3 is CASSFTGTGVGETQYF.

Note on this clone: The sequence runs out 3 residues before the end of the CDR3; the remainder is reconstructed from the germline J gene. The chain couples TRBV7-9 to TRBJ1-1; no clear D. The CDR3 length is 12 residues. The germline gives CDR1 SEHNR, CDR2 FQNEAQ (reference sequence). The part of the CDR3 DNA that was read is TGTGCCAGCAGCTTATGGGCAGGAGCA. This gives the protein CASSLWAGA. The whole CDR3 protein reads CASSLWAGAAFF.

As regards this clone: The read falls 3 residues short of the CDR3 end, and the missing part is taken from the germline J gene. The sample contains more than one DNA sequence encoding this CDR3. The rearrangement uses TRBV19 and TRBJ1-2; D may be TRBD1 (6 bases). The CDR3 spans 13 residues. The germline gives CDR1 LNHDA, CDR2 SQIVND (reference sequence). V was cut by 3 bases and J by 3 bases, with 8 bases left in between. CDR3 loop: CASSIGQHYGYTF. The sequenced part of the CDR3 DNA is TGTGCCAGTAGTATTGGACAGCACTATGGC.

This clone is deemed medium-sized. The read ends 3 residues before the CDR3 terminus; that terminus is restored from the germline J gene. The V gene is TRBV10-1, the J gene TRBJ2-1, with D possibly TRBD1 on 6 matching bases. The germline CDR1 and CDR2 sequences are WNHNN and SYGVQD (reference sequence). Between the trimmed V and J ends, which lost 7 bases and 9 bases, there was a span of 10 bases. The CDR3 sequence is 11 residues long. Here the CDR3 reads CASMGRGEQFF. The CDR3 bases that were read are TGCGCCAGCATGGGCAGGGGTGAG.

This clone was seen more than once but under ten times. The CDR3 end lies 3 residues beyond the end of the read and is filled in from the germline J gene. This chain uses TRBV18 with TRBJ1-4; D is unclear. This CDR3 is built from 15 residues. CDR1 is KGHSH, CDR2 LQKENI, per germline. The V end was cut by 3 bases, the J end by 7 bases, with 15 bases between. The chain's CDR3 is CASSPGQRAGEKLFF. The covered CDR3 bases are TGTGCCAGCTCACCGGGCCAGAGAGCAGGTGAAAAA.

This clone showed up many times. The read ends 3 residues shy of where the CDR3 ends; the end is completed using the germline J gene. The chain links TRBV5-1 to TRBJ2-7; TRBD2 matches at 13 bases. The V segment lost 4 bases and the J segment 4 bases; nucleotides outside the gene matches: 11. The germline V gene has CDR1 SGHRS and CDR2 YFSETQ. The CDR3 consists of 17 residues. The covered CDR3 bases are TGCGCCAGCAGCGTGCGACTAGCGGGGGGAGCCTGGTACGAG. Protein product: CASSVRLAGGAWYE. The CDR3 in full is CASSVRLAGGAWYEQYF. The whole variable domain, filled in from reference TRBV5-1 and TRBJ2-7, reads KAGVTQTPRYLIKTRGQQVTLSCSPISGHRSVSWYQQTPGQGLQFLFEYFSETQRNKGNFPGRFSGRQFSNSRSEMNVSTLELGDSALYLCASSVRLAGGAWYEQYFGPGTRLTVT.

Regarding this clone: The read ends 3 residues before the CDR3 terminus; that terminus is restored from the germline J gene. J is TRBJ2-1 and V is TRBV20-1, with 13 bases matching TRBD2. Per germline, CDR1 DFQATT and CDR2 SNEGSKA (reference sequence). V dropped 0 bases and J dropped 8; count of bases not matched to a gene: 7. There are 16 residues in the CDR3. The part of the CDR3 DNA that was read is TGCAGTGCTAGAGATCCAACTAGCGGGGGGGCCTATGAG. Amino acid sequence: CSARDPTSGGAYE. The whole CDR3 protein is CSARDPTSGGAYEQFF.

This clone was observed many times. From the germline J gene comes the end of the CDR3, since the read stops 3 residues before it. The rearrangement joins TRBV20-1 to TRBJ1-5; 7 nucleotides line up with TRBD1. CDR1 and CDR2 from the germline V gene are DFQATT and SNEGSKA (reference sequence). V was pared by 3 bases and J by 3 bases, with 8 bases of the junction left unmatched. The CDR3 has 15 amino acids. The CDR3 bases that were read are TGCAGTGCTAGTAACCCAGGGGGTATCAATCAGCCC. Protein product: CSASNPGGINQP. The whole CDR3 reads CSASNPGGINQPQHF.

This clone appeared a few times. The read terminates 3 residues ahead of where the CDR3 ends, so the germline J gene completes it. The V gene is TRBV18, the J gene TRBJ2-1, with D possibly matching TRBD1 (6 bases). The ends were cut back, 8 bases at V and 9 bases at J, with 26 bases in the middle. The CDR3 consists of 16 residues. CDR1 and CDR2 from the germline V gene are KGHSH and LQKENI. This CDR3 is CASPGLGELKGGEQFF. The sequenced part of the CDR3 DNA is TGTGCCAGCCCAGGCCTGGGGGAGCTCAAAGGGGGTGAG. Looking up the rest from reference TRBV18 and TRBJ2-1 gives the full variable domain: NAGVMQNPRHLVRRRGQEARLRCSPMKGHSHVYWYRQLPEEGLKFMVYLQKENIIDESGMPKERFSAEFPKEGPSILRIQQVVRGDSAAYFCASPGLGELKGGEQFFGPGTRLTVL.

This clone was found a few times. The CDR3 end lies 3 residues beyond the end of the read and is filled in from the germline J gene. This rearrangement joins TRBV11-2 to TRBJ1-1, with D unclear. The CDR3 sequence is 15 residues long. V dropped 0 bases and J dropped 0 bases, with 8 bases sitting between them. Germline V CDR1 and CDR2: SGHAT, FQNNGV. The CDR3: CASSLDLFMNTEAFF. The sequenced CDR3 bases are TGTGCCAGCAGCTTAGACCTATTCATGAACACTGAA.

Regarding this clone: The read terminates 3 residues before the CDR3 end, so the remaining end is supplied by the germline J gene. The gene calls are TRBV6-2 or TRBV6-3 and TRBJ2-7, with D tentatively TRBD2 (6 bases). CDR3 length equals 15 residues. V shed 0 bases and J shed 3 bases, with 12 bases lying between them. From germline, CDR1 is MNHEY and CDR2 SVGEGT. Partial CDR3 DNA: TGTGCCAGCAGTTACTCGGGGCTAGCGAACTACGAG. Protein product: CASSYSGLANYE. In full, the CDR3 reads CASSYSGLANYEQYF.

This clone was seen many times. The read finishes 3 residues shy of the CDR3 end, and the germline J gene is used to complete it. V and J are TRBV18 and TRBJ1-5; 9 bases fit TRBD1. The V and J ends lost 8 bases and 2 bases, in that order; junction bases with no gene match: 4. The CDR3 extends over 14 amino acids. Germline CDR1 is KGHSH and CDR2 is LQKENI. The part of the CDR3 DNA that was read is TGTGCCAGCACATGGGACAGGGGCAATCAGCCC. Translating gives CASTWDRGNQP. The whole CDR3 sequence reads CASTWDRGNQPQHF.

This clone was counted only a few times. The read ends 3 residues early relative to the CDR3; the germline J gene fills the gap. The chain carries TRBV7-3 and TRBJ2-3; D is perhaps TRBD1 (6 bases). The CDR3 is 14 amino acids. V was shortened by 5 bases and J by 3 bases, with 12 bases between the two germline ends. Germline lookup yields CDR1 SGHTA and CDR2 FQGTGA. Partial CDR3 DNA: TGTGCCAGCAGCACGACAGGTTCAACAGATACG. This encodes CASSTTGSTDT. The full CDR3 protein is CASSTTGSTDTQYF.